This TCR beta chain was observed in a study of T cells after yellow fever vaccination. Overall study context: Fractions with few cells were prepared using SMART-Seq v4 Ultra Low Input. Study-level results: Abundant clonotypes from the bulk population could contaminate FACS-sorted repertoires.

Points on this clonotype: What it binds is unknown.

Universal primer sites and UMIs were introduced during 5'RACE template-switching synthesis of TCR cDNA. TCRdb re-derived calls from the 5' RACE reads in MiXCR, one entry per CDR3 protein. The sample has about 580,000 distinct CDR3 sequences, about a sixth seen once. The material sequenced was PBMCs, taken 5 days after the first yellow fever vaccination. This sequence was found in a man aged 18 to 30 who received the YFV17D yellow fever vaccine.

The CDR3 bases are TGTGCCAGCAGCTCTAGCGCCAAAAACATTCAGTACTTC. Protein: CASSSSAKNIQYF. The rearrangement links TRBV7-9 to TRBJ2-4; D may be TRBD2 (5 bases). The germline gives CDR1 SEHNR, CDR2 FQNEAQ (reference sequence). Trimming cost V 4 bases and J 1 base, with 5 bases left between them. The CDR3 length is 13 residues.